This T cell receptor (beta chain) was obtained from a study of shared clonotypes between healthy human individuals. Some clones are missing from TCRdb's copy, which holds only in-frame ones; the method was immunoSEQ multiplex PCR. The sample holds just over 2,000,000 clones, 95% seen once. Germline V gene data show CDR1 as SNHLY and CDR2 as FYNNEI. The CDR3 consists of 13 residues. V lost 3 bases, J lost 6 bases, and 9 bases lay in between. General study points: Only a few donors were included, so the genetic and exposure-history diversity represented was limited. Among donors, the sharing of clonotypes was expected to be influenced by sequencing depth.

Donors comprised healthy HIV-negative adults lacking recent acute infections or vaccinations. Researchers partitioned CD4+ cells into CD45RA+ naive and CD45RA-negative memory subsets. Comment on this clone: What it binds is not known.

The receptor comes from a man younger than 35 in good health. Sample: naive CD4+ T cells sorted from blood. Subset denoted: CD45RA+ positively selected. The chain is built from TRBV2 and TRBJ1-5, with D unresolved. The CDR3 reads CASSDEMPQPQHF. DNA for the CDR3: TGTGCCAGCAGTGACGAAATGCCTCAGCCCCAGCATTTT.